The 2 T cell receptor beta chains reported below all come from one sample, sequenced in a study of OX40 agonist ivuxolimab in advanced cancers. The library relied on the immunoSEQ multiplex PCR assay. Held by TCRdb, this immuneACCESS table contains in-frame sequences only and omits some clones. Under half of the omission traces to an unresolved V gene where checked; the cause of the rest is unknown. The table for this sample lists 70,000 to 90,000 clones; about nine tenths of them were counted only once. The leading ten clones occupy more than 0.3% of the sample. The input for sequencing was CD4+ or CD8+ T cells sorted from blood, taken in a trial of the OX40 agonist ivuxolimab. These receptors were collected from an adult with an advanced solid tumor such as melanoma, head and neck, liver or kidney cancer.

The rearrangement joins TRBV16 to TRBJ2-2; D call uncertain. Trimming left V 2 bases short and J 6 bases short, with 10 bases between. The CDR3 is made up of 14 amino acids. Germline V CDR1 and CDR2: KGHSY, FQNENV. In DNA form, the CDR3 reads TGTGCCAGCAGCCAAAATCGGTTGTCCGGGGAGCTGTTTTTT. Translating it yields CASSQNRLSGELFF.

CDR3 sequence: CASSSSGGSTNEKLFF. In DNA form, the CDR3 reads TGTGCCAGCAGTTCCTCAGGGGGGTCAACTAATGAAAAACTGTTTTTT. V usage is TRBV6-5 and J usage is TRBJ1-4, with TRBD1 matching over 7 bases. CDR3 length: 16 amino acids. CDR1 MNHEY and CDR2 SVGAGI come from the germline V gene. Trimming removed 4 bases from V and 0 bases from J; junction bases left unmatched: 5.